The source of this T cell receptor beta chain is a study of blood T cell repertoires in COVID-19. Assay: immunoSEQ multiplex PCR; the TCRdb copy retains only in-frame clones and omits some. The table lists over 90,000 clones, about nine tenths of them singletons. Deletions cut 6 bases from V and 3 bases from J, with 12 bases between. Germline V lookup: CDR1 MNHEY, CDR2 SMNVEV (reference sequence). The CDR3 loop spans 14 amino acids. J is TRBJ1-5 and V is TRBV27; the D gene is possibly TRBD1 (5 bases). The sample was peripheral blood. The TCR sequence derives from a man aged 18 to 30 with acute or convalescent COVID-19. The CDR3 region has the DNA TGTGCCAGCAGCCTGGGGCAGCTCAATCAGCCCCAGCATTTT. Amino acids: CASSLGQLNQPQHF.